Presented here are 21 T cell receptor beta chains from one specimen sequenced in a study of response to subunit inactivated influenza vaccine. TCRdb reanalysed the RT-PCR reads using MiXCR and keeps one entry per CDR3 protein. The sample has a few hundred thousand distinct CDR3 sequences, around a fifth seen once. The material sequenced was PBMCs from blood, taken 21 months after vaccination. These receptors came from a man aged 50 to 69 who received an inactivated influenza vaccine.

The chain's CDR3 is CAISGGAGGGTEAFF. For the CDR3, the DNA is TGTGCCATCAGCGGGGGGGCCGGAGGGGGCACTGAAGCTTTCTTT. V usage is TRBV10-3 and J usage is TRBJ1-1, with a tentative D call TRBD1 (6 bases). This CDR3 comprises 15 residues. V was trimmed by 6 bases and J by 4 bases, leaving 18 bases between them. Germline CDR1 and CDR2: ENHRY and SYGVKD.

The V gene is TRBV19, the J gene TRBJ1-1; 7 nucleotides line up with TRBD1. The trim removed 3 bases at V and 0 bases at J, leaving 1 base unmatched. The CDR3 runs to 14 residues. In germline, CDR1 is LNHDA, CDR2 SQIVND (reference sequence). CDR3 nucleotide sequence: TGTGCCAGTAGTATGGGACAGATGAACACTGAAGCTTTCTTT. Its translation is CASSMGQMNTEAFF.

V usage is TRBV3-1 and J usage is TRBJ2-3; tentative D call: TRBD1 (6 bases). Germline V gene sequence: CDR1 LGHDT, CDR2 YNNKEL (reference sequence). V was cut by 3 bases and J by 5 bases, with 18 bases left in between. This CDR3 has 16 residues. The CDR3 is CASSQGASLRGDTQYF. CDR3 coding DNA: TGTGCCAGCAGCCAGGGGGCTAGCTTGAGGGGAGATACGCAGTATTTT.

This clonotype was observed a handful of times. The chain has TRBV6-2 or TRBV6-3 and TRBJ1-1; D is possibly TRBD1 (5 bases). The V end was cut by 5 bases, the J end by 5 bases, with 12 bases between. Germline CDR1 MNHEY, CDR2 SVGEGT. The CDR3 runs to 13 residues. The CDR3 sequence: CASSGTARTEAFF. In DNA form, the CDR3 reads TGTGCCAGCAGTGGGACCGCGAGGACTGAAGCTTTCTTT.

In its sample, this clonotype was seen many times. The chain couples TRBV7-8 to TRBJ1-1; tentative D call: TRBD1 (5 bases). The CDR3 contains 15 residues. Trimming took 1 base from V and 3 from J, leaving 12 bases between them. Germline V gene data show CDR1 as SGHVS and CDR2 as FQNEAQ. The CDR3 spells CASSLGRGSDTEAFF. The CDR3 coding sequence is TGTGCCAGCAGCTTAGGGCGGGGCTCGGACACTGAAGCTTTCTTT.

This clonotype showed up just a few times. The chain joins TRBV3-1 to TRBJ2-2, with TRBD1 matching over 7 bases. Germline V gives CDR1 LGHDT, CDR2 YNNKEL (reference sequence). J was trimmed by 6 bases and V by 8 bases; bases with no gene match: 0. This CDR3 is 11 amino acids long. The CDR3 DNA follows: TGTGCCAGCCAGGGGGCCGGGGAGCTGTTTTTT. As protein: CASQGAGELFF. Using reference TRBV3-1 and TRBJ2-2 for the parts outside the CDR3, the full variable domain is DTAVSQTPKYLVTQMGNDKSIKCEQNLGHDTMYWYKQDSKKFLKIMFSYNNKELIINETVPNRFSPKSPDKAHLNLHINSLELGDSAVYFCASQGAGELFFGEGSRLTVL.

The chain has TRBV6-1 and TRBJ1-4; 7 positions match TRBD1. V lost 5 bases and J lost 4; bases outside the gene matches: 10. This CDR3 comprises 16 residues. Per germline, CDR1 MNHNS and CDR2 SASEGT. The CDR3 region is CASSPVRQGSNEKLFF. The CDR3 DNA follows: TGTGCCAGCAGTCCCGTCCGACAGGGCAGTAATGAAAAACTGTTTTTT.

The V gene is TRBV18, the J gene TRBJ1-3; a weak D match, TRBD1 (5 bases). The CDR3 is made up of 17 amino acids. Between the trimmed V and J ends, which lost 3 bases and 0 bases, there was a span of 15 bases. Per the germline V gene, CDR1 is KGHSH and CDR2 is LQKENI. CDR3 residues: CASSPGAADLSGNTIYF. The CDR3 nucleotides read TGTGCCAGCTCACCTGGGGCGGCGGATCTCTCTGGAAACACCATATATTTT.

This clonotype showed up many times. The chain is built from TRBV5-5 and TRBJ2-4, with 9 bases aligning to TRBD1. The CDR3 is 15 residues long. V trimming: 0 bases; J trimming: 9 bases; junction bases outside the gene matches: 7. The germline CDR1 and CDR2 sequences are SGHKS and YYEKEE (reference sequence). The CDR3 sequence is CASSLGDREGGIQYF. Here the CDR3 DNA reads TGTGCCAGCAGCTTGGGGGACAGGGAAGGAGGCATTCAGTACTTC. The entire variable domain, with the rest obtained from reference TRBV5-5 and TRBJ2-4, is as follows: DAGVTQSPTHLIKTRGQQVTLRCSPISGHKSVSWYQQVLGQGPQFIFQYYEKEERGRGNFPDRFSARQFPNYSSELNVNALLLGDSALYLCASSLGDREGGIQYFGAGTRLSVL.

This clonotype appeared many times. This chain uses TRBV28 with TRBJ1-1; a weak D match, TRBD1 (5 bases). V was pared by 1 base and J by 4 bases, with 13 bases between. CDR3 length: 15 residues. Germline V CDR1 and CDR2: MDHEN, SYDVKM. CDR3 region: CASSLSGGTSTEAFF. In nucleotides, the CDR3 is TGTGCCAGCAGTTTATCTGGGGGTACGAGCACTGAAGCTTTCTTT.

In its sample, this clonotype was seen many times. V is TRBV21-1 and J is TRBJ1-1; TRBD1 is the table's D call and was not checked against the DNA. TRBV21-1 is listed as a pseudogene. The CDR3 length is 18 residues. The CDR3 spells CASSKVSQVGQLNTEAFF. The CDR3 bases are TGTGCCAGCAGCAAAGTTTCCCAAGTCGGACAACTGAACACTGAAGCTTTCTTT.

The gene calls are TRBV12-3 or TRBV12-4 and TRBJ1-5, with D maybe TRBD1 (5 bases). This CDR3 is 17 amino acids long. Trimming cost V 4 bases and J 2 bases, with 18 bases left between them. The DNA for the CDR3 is TGTGCCAGCAGTTATAGAATAAGCGGCAGGGGCAATCAGCCCCAGCATTTT. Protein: CASSYRISGRGNQPQHF.

For the CDR3, the DNA is TGTGCCAGCAGCGCCGGGACAGGGCAGCGCTATGGCTACACCTTC. Translating it yields CASSAGTGQRYGYTF. The rearrangement uses TRBV9 and TRBJ1-2; 9 bases are a match to TRBD1. CDR1 is SGDLS, CDR2 YYNGEE, per germline. This CDR3 spans 15 amino acids. The V gene end was trimmed by 3 bases and the J gene end by 4 bases; junction bases not matched to a gene: 7.

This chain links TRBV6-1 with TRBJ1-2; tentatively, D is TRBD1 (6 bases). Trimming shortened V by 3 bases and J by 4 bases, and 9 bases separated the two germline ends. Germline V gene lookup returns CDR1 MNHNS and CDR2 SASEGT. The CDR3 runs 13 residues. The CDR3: CASSDAGAYGYTF. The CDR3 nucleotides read TGTGCCAGCAGTGATGCAGGGGCCTATGGCTACACCTTC.

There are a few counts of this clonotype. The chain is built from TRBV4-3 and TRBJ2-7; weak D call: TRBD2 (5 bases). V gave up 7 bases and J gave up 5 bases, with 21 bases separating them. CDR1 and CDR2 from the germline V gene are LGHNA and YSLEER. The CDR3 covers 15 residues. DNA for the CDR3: TGCGCCAGCACCGTCTTCGAGAGGGATCGACACGAGCAGTACTTC. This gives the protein CASTVFERDRHEQYF.

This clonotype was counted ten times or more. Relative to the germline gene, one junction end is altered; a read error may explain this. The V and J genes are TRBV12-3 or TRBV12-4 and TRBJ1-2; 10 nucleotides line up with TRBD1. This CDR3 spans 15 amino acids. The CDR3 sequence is CASRLGQGANYGYTF. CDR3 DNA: TGTGCCAGCAGATTAGGACAGGGGGCTAACTATGGCTACACCTTC.

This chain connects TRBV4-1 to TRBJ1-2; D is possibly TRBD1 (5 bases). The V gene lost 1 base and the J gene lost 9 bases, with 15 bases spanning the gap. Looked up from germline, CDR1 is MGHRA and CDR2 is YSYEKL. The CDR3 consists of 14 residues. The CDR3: CASSQAWAGTRYTF. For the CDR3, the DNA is TGCGCCAGCAGCCAAGCATGGGCGGGGACCCGCTACACCTTC.

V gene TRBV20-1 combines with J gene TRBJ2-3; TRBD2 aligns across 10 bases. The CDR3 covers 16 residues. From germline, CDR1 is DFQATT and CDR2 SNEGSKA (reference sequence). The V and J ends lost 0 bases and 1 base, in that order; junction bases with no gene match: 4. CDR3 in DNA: TGCAGTGCTAGAGAAGCCGGGACTAGCGGCACAGATACGCAGTATTTT. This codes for CSAREAGTSGTDTQYF.

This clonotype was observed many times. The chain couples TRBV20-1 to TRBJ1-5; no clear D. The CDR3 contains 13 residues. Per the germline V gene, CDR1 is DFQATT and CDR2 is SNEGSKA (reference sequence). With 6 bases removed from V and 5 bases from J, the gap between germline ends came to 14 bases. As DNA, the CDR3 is TGCAGTGCCCGAGGGCAGACTGATCAGCCCCAGCATTTT. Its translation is CSARGQTDQPQHF.

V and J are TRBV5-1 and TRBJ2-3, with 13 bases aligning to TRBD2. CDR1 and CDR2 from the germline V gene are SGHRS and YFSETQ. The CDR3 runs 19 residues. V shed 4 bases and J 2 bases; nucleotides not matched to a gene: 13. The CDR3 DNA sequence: TGCGCCAGCAGCACAAGGACTAGCGGGGGAATTCTGAACACAGATACGCAGTATTTT. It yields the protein CASSTRTSGGILNTDTQYF.

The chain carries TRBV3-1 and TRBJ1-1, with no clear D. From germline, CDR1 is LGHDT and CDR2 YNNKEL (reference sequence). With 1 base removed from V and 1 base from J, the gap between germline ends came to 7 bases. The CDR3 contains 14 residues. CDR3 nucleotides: TGTGCCAGCAGCCAAGGCGGTTGGAACACTGAAGCTTTCTTT. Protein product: CASSQGGWNTEAFF.